Below, 23 T cell receptor beta chains from the same sample are listed, as sequenced in a study of T cells after yellow fever vaccination. MiXCR was run by TCRdb on the 5' RACE reads, yielding one entry per CDR3 protein. The sample lists hundreds of thousands of distinct CDR3 sequences; roughly 19% were seen once. Specimen: PBMCs, collected 15 days after the yellow fever booster vaccination. The source is a man under 40 who received the YFV17D yellow fever vaccine.

V and J are TRBV21-1 and TRBJ1-1. TRBV21-1 is flagged as a pseudogene. The CDR3 covers 14 residues. The chain's CDR3 is CASTQGDVNTEAFF. The CDR3 DNA reads TGTGCCAGCACCCAAGGGGATGTGAACACTGAAGCTTTCTTT.

The chain recombines TRBV21-1 with TRBJ1-4. TRBV21-1 is a pseudogene. The CDR3 covers 17 residues. The CDR3 DNA sequence: TGTGCCAGCAGAAAAGCTTCGAACGGAATCTTCCTTGAAAAACTGTTTTTT. Amino acids: CASRKASNGIFLEKLFF.

CDR3 sequence reads: CASSRGRGDTEAFF. The CDR3 coding sequence is TGTGCCAGCTCACGCGGCAGGGGCGACACTGAAGCTTTCTTT. The V call is TRBV18, the J call TRBJ1-1, with a tentative D call TRBD1 (6 bases). Germline-derived CDR1 and CDR2 are KGHSH and LQKENI. The CDR3 totals 14 residues. V lost 4 bases to trimming and J lost 3 bases, with 12 bases between them.

The chain employs TRBV5-5 and TRBJ2-1, with TRBD2 identical over 10 bases. The ends lost 4 bases at V and 5 bases at J; junction bases unmatched: 9. Germline V gives CDR1 SGHKS, CDR2 YYEKEE (reference sequence). The CDR3 covers 16 residues. CDR3: CASSTPATSGNNEQFF. The DNA of the CDR3 is TGTGCCAGCAGCACCCCCGCAACTAGCGGGAACAATGAGCAGTTCTTC.

Details on this clonotype: The junction departs from the called germline gene at one end, perhaps through a read error. This sequence joins TRBV7-9 and TRBJ2-7; D possibly matches TRBD1 or TRBD2 (6 bases each). The CDR3 sequence is 14 residues long. CDR1 is SEHNR and CDR2 is FQNEAQ in the germline V gene (reference sequence). CDR3 loop: CVSSLIRGPYEQYF. The CDR3 region has the DNA TGTGTCAGCAGCTTGATCCGGGGGCCCTACGAGCAGTACTTC.

This clonotype occurred a few times. The CDR3 bases are TGTGCCAGCAACCGGGACACGAATGAAAAACTGTTTTTT. Its protein is CASNRDTNEKLFF. The V and J genes are TRBV12-3 or TRBV12-4 and TRBJ1-4; a possible D gene is TRBD1 (6 bases). CDR3 size: 13 residues. Trimming left V 7 bases short and J 5 bases short, with 11 bases between.

The rearrangement uses TRBV7-2 and TRBJ2-7; the D gene is possibly TRBD2 (5 bases). The V and J ends lost 5 bases and 2 bases respectively, with 13 bases between them. Germline V lookup: CDR1 SGHTA, CDR2 FQGNSA. The CDR3 runs 14 residues. The CDR3 loop is CASSLGGLPYEQYF. The CDR3 DNA reads TGTGCCAGCAGCCTGGGCGGGTTACCCTACGAGCAGTACTTC. The full variable domain, its missing parts supplied by reference TRBV7-2 and TRBJ2-7, is GAGVSQSPSNKVTEKGKDVELRCDPISGHTALYWYRQSLGQGLEFLIYFQGNSAPDKSGLPSDRFSAERTGGSVSTLTIQRTQQEDSAVYLCASSLGGLPYEQYFGPGTRLTVT.

V is TRBV20-1 and J is TRBJ2-5; TRBD2 is a possible D gene (6 bases). The CDR3 extends over 15 amino acids. Trimming stripped 0 bases from V and 4 bases from J, with 15 bases between. Germline V lookup: CDR1 DFQATT, CDR2 SNEGSKA (reference sequence). The DNA for the CDR3 is TGCAGTGCTAGAGACCCCGGGACTCGAGGAGAGACCCAGTACTTC. Protein sequence: CSARDPGTRGETQYF.

The chain joins TRBV20-1 to TRBJ2-5; no clear D gene. The CDR3 loop spans 13 amino acids. Germline V CDR1 and CDR2: DFQATT, SNEGSKA (reference sequence). Trimming removed 1 base from V and 5 bases from J, with 11 bases in between. The CDR3 nucleotides are TGCAGTGCTAGAGGAGGTGGGGTTGAGACCCAGTACTTC. Translated: CSARGGGVETQYF.

This clonotype turned up a few times. The V gene is TRBV14, the J gene TRBJ2-3; maybe TRBD2 (6 bases). This CDR3 is built from 15 residues. The V and J ends lost 0 bases and 4 bases respectively, with 11 bases between them. The germline V gene encodes CDR1 SGHDN and CDR2 FVKESK. DNA for the CDR3: TGTGCCAGCAGCCAAGATCGGGGGAGTGCAGATACGCAGTATTTT. Amino acid sequence: CASSQDRGSADTQYF. The whole variable domain, remainder taken from reference TRBV14 and TRBJ2-3, is EAGVTQFPSHSVIEKGQTVTLRCDPISGHDNLYWYRRVMGKEIKFLLHFVKESKQDESGMPNNRFLAERTGGTYSTLKVQPAELEDSGVYFCASSQDRGSADTQYFGPGTRLTVL.

This clonotype was seen just once. The chain couples TRBV20-1 to TRBJ2-3, with a tentative D call TRBD2 (5 bases). The V gene lost 3 bases and the J gene lost 5 bases, with 9 bases spanning the gap. CDR1 DFQATT and CDR2 SNEGSKA come from the germline V gene (reference sequence). The CDR3 covers 12 residues. CDR3 DNA sequence: TGCAGTGCTAGGGGGAGACAAGATACGCAGTATTTT. Amino acids: CSARGRQDTQYF.

The chain links TRBV12-3 or TRBV12-4 to TRBJ2-5, with D hard to call. With 2 bases removed from V and 5 bases from J, the gap between germline ends came to 12 bases. There are 14 residues in the CDR3. The CDR3 protein is CASSLRSSSETQYF. The CDR3 region has the DNA TGTGCCAGCAGTTTAAGGTCTAGTTCGGAGACCCAGTACTTC.

This clonotype has just a few counts. The chain combines TRBV27 with TRBJ2-5; TRBD1 matches at 7 bases. J was trimmed by 4 bases and V by 5 bases; bases with no gene match: 10. Germline V CDR1 and CDR2: MNHEY, SMNVEV (reference sequence). The CDR3 totals 15 residues. CDR3 nucleotide sequence: TGTGCCAGCAGTCCTAACAGGGGATTGCCAGAGACCCAGTACTTC. This translates into CASSPNRGLPETQYF.

This clonotype was observed a handful of times. The chain carries TRBV6-2 or TRBV6-3 and TRBJ2-3; D unclear. The CDR3 is made up of 16 amino acids. Germline CDR1 is MNHEY and CDR2 is SVGEGT. Trimming stripped 4 bases from V and 4 bases from J, with 18 bases between. CDR3 in amino acids: CASSSFSVSPSDTQYF. The CDR3 coding sequence is TGTGCCAGCAGTTCCTTTTCTGTCAGCCCATCAGATACGCAGTATTTT.

The chain carries TRBV5-1 and TRBJ2-5; D may be TRBD2 (6 bases). The CDR3 spans 15 residues. Germline V gene data show CDR1 as SGHRS and CDR2 as YFSETQ. The germline V and J ends were trimmed by 0 bases and 9 bases, with 18 bases remaining between them. CDR3 loop: CASSLVAAPRGAQYF. DNA for the CDR3: TGCGCCAGCAGCTTGGTAGCGGCCCCCCGGGGTGCCCAGTACTTC.

This clonotype was picked up a small number of times. This chain connects TRBV19 to TRBJ2-5; 15 bases line up with TRBD2. Germline CDR1 is LNHDA and CDR2 is SQIVND (reference sequence). Losses at the gene ends were 5 bases for V and 5 bases for J; bases not matched to a gene: 12. This CDR3 region has 18 residues. The CDR3 is CASSLGLAGGGYLETQYF. The DNA of the CDR3 is TGTGCCAGTAGTTTGGGACTAGCGGGAGGAGGGTATTTGGAGACCCAGTACTTC.

The chain combines TRBV28 with TRBJ2-7, with 11 bases fitting TRBD2. Trimming took 6 bases from V and 3 from J; bases not matched to a gene: 4. Germline assignment: CDR1 MDHEN and CDR2 SYDVKM. CDR3 size: 14 residues. The CDR3 reads CASRLLAGVYEQYF. The DNA of the CDR3 is TGTGCCAGCAGGTTACTAGCGGGGGTCTACGAGCAGTACTTC.

V is TRBV21-1 and J is TRBJ1-2; the D segment call TRBD1 is taken from the table without a DNA check. TRBV21-1 is termed a pseudogene. The CDR3 loop spans 16 amino acids. CDR3 loop: CATPVGGQATKNGYTF. The DNA of the CDR3 is TGTGCCACCCCTGTTGGGGGACAGGCCACAAAAAATGGCTACACCTTC.

This chain joins TRBV5-1 and TRBJ2-3, with no clear D. The CDR3 is 13 residues long. Germline V CDR1 and CDR2: SGHRS, YFSETQ. V lost 5 bases and J 4 bases, leaving 11 bases between the germline ends. The chain's CDR3 is CASSHISSDTQYF. CDR3 bases: TGCGCCAGCAGTCACATTTCATCAGATACGCAGTATTTT.

This clonotype showed up just a few times. This sequence joins TRBV7-9 and TRBJ1-6, with TRBD1 matching over 8 bases. Trimming removed 5 bases from V and 7 bases from J; junction bases left unmatched: 4. Germline V gene sequence: CDR1 SEHNR, CDR2 FQNEAQ (reference sequence). The CDR3 consists of 14 residues. The CDR3 DNA sequence: TGTGCCAGCAGCGAACAGGGGGTAAATTCACCCCTCCACTTT. Translating it yields CASSEQGVNSPLHF.

Concerning this clonotype: The junction shows a germline mismatch at one end, possibly a read error. The V and J genes are TRBV20-1 and TRBJ2-5; TRBD1 matches at 7 bases. The CDR3 has 11 residues. Germline V gives CDR1 DFQATT, CDR2 SNEGSKA (reference sequence). CDR3: CSARARDRALF. CDR3 in DNA: TGCAGTGCGCGAGCCAGGGACAGAGCCCTCTTC.

The V gene is TRBV20-1, the J gene TRBJ2-3; D not certain. The CDR3 contains 13 residues. CDR1 is DFQATT, CDR2 SNEGSKA, per germline (reference sequence). The ends were cut back, 3 bases at V and 1 base at J, with 8 bases in the middle. CDR3 sequence: CSASSPGTDTQYF. The CDR3, as DNA: TGCAGTGCTAGCTCCCCCGGCACAGATACGCAGTATTTT.

This sequence joins TRBV29-1 and TRBJ1-1; the D is unclear. Germline V gene sequence: CDR1 SQVTM, CDR2 ANQGSEA. The CDR3 contains 11 residues. The V end lost 8 bases, the J end lost 4 bases, and 11 bases lay between the germline ends. CDR3 sequence reads: CSSPVGTEAFF. DNA for the CDR3: TGCAGCTCCCCAGTTGGCACTGAAGCTTTCTTT.